These 11 T cell receptor beta chains came from one sample sequenced in a study of T-cell reconstitution after alpha-beta-depleted transplantation in children. As it was prepared, the TCRbeta library received unique molecular identifiers. TCRdb independently ran MiXCR on the PCR reads; one entry per CDR3 protein. The sample lists over 200,000 distinct CDR3 sequences; under 13% were seen once. The sequencing used PBMCs, collected before TCRalphabeta/CD19-depleted stem cell transplant. The receptors were sampled from a child in the first two years of life with acute myeloid leukemia, due to receive a stem cell transplant.

Ten or more counts support this clonotype. The genes are TRBV12-3 or TRBV12-4 and TRBJ2-1; either TRBD1 or TRBD2 may supply D (6 bases each). The CDR3 consists of 15 residues. V was shortened by 6 bases and J by 4 bases, with 16 bases between the two germline ends. As DNA, the CDR3 is TGTGCCAGCAGAAGCCTAGGGGGAGGATACAATGAGCAGTTCTTC. Its translation: CASRSLGGGYNEQFF.

There are many counts of this clonotype. The CDR3 bases are TGTGCCATCAGTGAGTCGAGTGCAGATACGCAGTATTTT. Amino acid sequence: CAISESSADTQYF. The chain links TRBV10-3 to TRBJ2-3; D is unresolved. This CDR3 is 13 amino acids long. CDR1 ENHRY and CDR2 SYGVKD come from the germline V gene. V shed 0 bases and J shed 4 bases, with 5 bases lying between them.

In this sample, this clonotype turned up many times. The V gene is TRBV24-1, the J gene TRBJ2-7, with D uncertain. Trimming shortened V by 2 bases and J by 1 base, and 8 bases separated the two germline ends. The CDR3 length is 14 residues. Germline CDR1 KGHDR, CDR2 SFDVKD. CDR3 protein: CATSDSSRSYEQYF. CDR3 DNA sequence: TGTGCCACCAGTGATTCGTCTCGGTCCTACGAGCAGTACTTC.

In its sample, this clonotype was seen many times. J is TRBJ2-1 and V is TRBV21-1. TRBV21-1 constitutes a pseudogene. This CDR3 has 14 amino acids. DNA for the CDR3: TGTGCCAGCATCCAGTTTTGGCACCACAATGAGCAGTTCTTC. Protein sequence: CASIQFWHHNEQFF.

This clonotype was seen ten or more times. This chain uses TRBV11-2 with TRBJ2-1; 15 nucleotides line up with TRBD2. The germline V gene encodes CDR1 SGHAT and CDR2 FQNNGV. The CDR3 runs to 18 residues. V was clipped by 2 bases and J by 7 bases; unmatched bases: 9. The DNA for the CDR3 is TGTGCCAGCAGCTTACGGACTAGCGGGAGGGCCTTTTGGAATGAGCAGTTCTTC. Translation: CASSLRTSGRAFWNEQFF.

This clonotype was observed at least ten times. V usage is TRBV5-4 and J usage is TRBJ2-5; TRBD2 is a possible D gene (5 bases). V lost 0 bases and J 4 bases, leaving 13 bases between the germline ends. CDR1 is SGHNT and CDR2 is YYREEE in the germline V gene (reference sequence). The CDR3 is made up of 15 amino acids. The CDR3, as DNA: TGTGCCAGCAGCTTGGCCACGGACTCGGTAGAGACCCAGTACTTC. This sequence encodes CASSLATDSVETQYF.

There are many counts of this clonotype. In nucleotides, the CDR3 is TGTGCCAGCAGCTTAGAGGCTAGCGGGACCTGGAATGAGCAGTTCTTC. Its translation: CASSLEASGTWNEQFF. The rearrangement joins TRBV7-2 to TRBJ2-1; TRBD2 aligns across 9 bases. The length of the CDR3 is 16 residues. V shed 1 base, J shed 7 bases, and the junction held 8 bases outside the gene matches. CDR1 and CDR2 (germline): SGHTA, FQGNSA.

This clonotype was detected many times. This sequence joins TRBV15 and TRBJ2-3; no clear D. Trimming took 1 base from V and 7 from J, leaving 9 bases between them. The CDR3 consists of 13 residues. CDR1 is LNHNV, CDR2 YYDKDF, per germline (reference sequence). The chain's CDR3 is CATSRAGAYTQYF. The CDR3 region has the DNA TGTGCCACCAGCAGAGCCGGTGCGTATACGCAGTATTTT.

In the case of this clonotype: A much bigger clone sits one base away, suggesting this may be a read error. The chain joins TRBV7-9 to TRBJ1-2; tentative D call: TRBD1 (5 bases). Germline assignment: CDR1 SEHNR and CDR2 FQNEAQ (reference sequence). The CDR3 runs to 14 residues. CDR3 nucleotide sequence: TGTGCCAGCAGCTCATCCTCAGGGACCTATGGCGACACCTTC. Its protein is CASSSSSGTYGDTF.

The table lists this clonotype with many counts. This chain links TRBV20-1 with TRBJ1-4, with D perhaps matching TRBD1 (5 bases). This CDR3 contains 13 residues. Germline loops: CDR1 DFQATT, CDR2 SNEGSKA (reference sequence). Trimming took off 4 bases at V and 6 bases at J, with 12 bases between the two ends. This chain's CDR3 is CSATGTPYEKLFF. For the CDR3, the DNA is TGCAGTGCTACAGGGACCCCCTATGAAAAACTGTTTTTT.

This clonotype was recorded many times. The chain links TRBV10-3 to TRBJ2-7, with 12 bases that match TRBD2. CDR1 is ENHRY and CDR2 is SYGVKD in the germline V gene. There are 17 residues in the CDR3. With V trimmed by 3 bases and J by 6 bases, 12 bases remained unmatched. CDR3 amino acids: CAISDETSGGRRFEQYF. CDR3 coding DNA: TGTGCCATCAGTGATGAGACTAGCGGGGGCCGGCGGTTCGAGCAGTACTTC.